This T cell receptor beta chain was recorded in a study of cytomegalovirus exposure and HLA in healthy donors (dated by TCRdb to about 2017). Turning to the overall study: An earlier analysis of 587 of the donors reported 250 to 350 Gb of sequence data and around 120 million unique TCR beta sequences obtained from 150 million to 200 million T cells. The later analysis used no new phenotypic data to find candidate immune exposures, relying instead on TCR beta sequences and their occurrence across donors. A later genetic analysis used genome-wide SNP genotypes for about 65% of the 666 donors, treating that subset as a discovery cohort. A separate validation cohort of 100 to 150 different subjects was used in addition to the approximately 640-subject first cohort. The genetic ancestry cluster associated with self-reported Caucasian donors included 70% to 85% of the roughly 360 genotyped donors. An early release covering approximately 600 HLA-typed donors comprised approximately 290 gigabases of sequencing data and around 85 million unique TCR sequences. Alongside the repertoire data, information on donor age, sex, ethnicity and CMV serostatus was compiled. Every discovery cohort repertoire had been produced on one sequencing platform. To predict cytomegalovirus infection status, the study combined high-throughput TCR immunosequencing, statistical association of individual TCRs with disease status, and machine learning. The number of typed donors differed by locus: roughly 629-640 for A, B, C, DRB1 and DQB1; 522 for DQA1; some 590 for DPA1; and around 450 for DPB1. Among some 400 genotyped donors of the cohort, an average of about 240,000 unique TCR beta nucleotide sequences were sequenced per donor, about a sixth of them non-productive. A later analysis re-analyzed previously published TCR beta repertoires from about 600 donors and added high-resolution HLA genotyping to study TCR occurrence patterns. Roughly five DR-DQ haplotypes were handled as single units for association and clustering, since linkage in the cohort was strong. HLA typing included class I and class II loci at four-digit resolution. The study used immunosequencing to profile the T cell repertoires of approximately 650 subjects and linked those repertoires to cytomegalovirus serostatus. The study aimed to test whether cataloging public T cell receptors could reveal signatures of past pathogen exposure. An earlier analysis of several hundred of the donors applied high-throughput TCR beta sequencing to assess whether each TCR beta V gene segment acted as functional or pseudogenic.

The cohort comprised 670 or so healthy bone marrow donors. At the time of sampling, every cohort member was nominally healthy, though immune exposures that went unrecorded were likely present. The donor tested CMV seronegative and was one of the 352 seronegative cohort members. Every donor gave a peripheral blood sample, and the peripheral blood mononuclear cells from that sample were used for TCR beta sequencing. Genomic DNA was extracted from the blood cell samples with the Qiagen DNeasy Blood Extraction Kit. The CDR3, cysteine through phenylalanine, is 15 amino acids long. Just the 45-base CDR3 DNA is kept, in frame starting at base 1. Cut back by 1 base and 3 bases, the V and J ends lie 11 bases apart. The germline V gene supplies CDR1 SGDLS and CDR2 YYNGEE. To note about this clone: No antigen is known for it. There are no base qualities to consult, and no much larger clone falls within one base.

What the work shows at the level of the full study, not this receptor alone: Specific HLA alleles were associated with roughly 17,000 TCR beta sequences at a false discovery rate of 0.05 in a later analysis. The only immune exposure information available for the cohort was CMV serostatus. A cluster of highly shared sequence variants was judged likely to represent a technical artifact of the sequencing pipeline. Because HLA typing was missing for some donors at each locus, association tests included only the typed subset. A total of around 150 TCR beta chains were listed by the study as associated with cytomegalovirus. The 87-base-pair reads could not distinguish some IMGT-functional V segments, including TRBV6-2 and TRBV6-3, so those segments were excluded. Compared with equally common non-associated chains, HLA-associated TCR beta chains in a later analysis were more clonally expanded and had lower generation probabilities. Linkage disequilibrium might explain the correlated functional status among segregating V segments, but an unknown experimental factor could not be ruled out. Assigning TCR associations to individual alleles was difficult when HLA alleles, especially DR and DQ, strongly co-occurred. The presence/absence analyses assumed that sequencing depth was roughly uniform across donors, and that assumption may not be true. The cohort was sequenced for TCR beta chains only, and without alpha or paired-chain data the features that could be detected were limited. Broadly in line with IMGT annotations, most TCR beta V segments showed up in productive rearrangements about 87% or about 30% of the time in an earlier analysis of several hundred of the donors. A further reported finding was that TCR beta sequences accurately predicted the HLA-A and HLA-B alleles for most subjects in the first cohort. A later genetic analysis associated a missense DCLRE1C variant with V-gene and J-gene trimming of TCR beta chains, and an independent cohort replicated the association. Because counts were too low, approximately 18 rarely observed V segments, including chromosome 9 orphons, were excluded from the earlier analysis of about 500 of the donors. A later analysis reported that several top co-occurrence clusters appeared linked to parvovirus B19, influenza, CMV and Epstein-Barr virus. According to a later genetic analysis, donors in an Asian-associated ancestry cluster had fewer N-insertions in productive TCRs than the roughly 700-donor mean. According to the authors, the approach could potentially be generalized to other disease states and immunological phenotypes. A few of the identified cytomegalovirus-associated TCR beta chains were confirmed in vitro to be specific for cytomegalovirus antigens. In a later analysis, most CMV-associated TCR beta chains were found to appear HLA-restricted, with HLA associations seemingly driven largely by CMV exposure. In a later analysis, the rate of TCR association differed among HLA loci, with DRB1 alleles having the most associated TCRs and HLA-C alleles having the fewest. The classifier was reported to diagnose cytomegalovirus status with high specificity and sensitivity in both the original cohort and the validation cohort. Most TCR sequences were observed very rarely across donors, whereas some public TCRs were present in many individuals.

The library was obtained by the immunoSEQ multiplex PCR assay. For the multiplex PCR, a mixture combining 60 forward primers for TCR Vbeta segments and 13 reverse primers for TCR Jbeta segments was used. A multiplex PCR assay on genomic DNA amplified the CDR3 region of rearranged TCR beta genes. On the Illumina HiSeq System, the amplified TCR beta libraries were sequenced as 87-base-pair reads. On the study's bioinformatics: A later analysis tallied around 82 million unique TCR beta chains across the 700 or so repertoires, and approximately 11 million of those chains were shared by two or more donors. A nearest-neighbor algorithm error-corrected the raw reads and collapsed the reads into unique sequences, merging closely related sequences to remove PCR and sequencing errors. CDR3 sequences were aligned to IMGT reference sequences to assign V, D and J gene segments. For a sequence to be retained, a match of at least six nucleotides was required to both a V gene segment and a J gene segment. Rearrangements were called productive when the CDR3 lacked stop codons and stayed in frame with V and J; all others were non-productive. CDR3 was defined by IMGT convention, running from the second conserved V-encoded cysteine to the conserved J-encoded phenylalanine. In an earlier analysis of around 570 of the donors, sequences lacking an unambiguous match to a single V gene segment were excluded. An earlier analysis of 587 of the donors classified V segments as functional when productive rearrangements were above 56.7% and as segregating when the standard deviation between donors was above 5%. A statistical classification framework was built to diagnose cytomegalovirus status from the catalog of TCR beta chain sequences. In a later analysis, V and J genes were assigned by comparing TCR nucleotide sequences against IMGT/GENE-DB human TR gene sequences. Using the TCRdist pipeline, a later analysis assigned CDR3 sequences along with most-parsimonious VDJ recombination scenarios. In a later analysis, each TCR beta chain was defined by its CDR3 amino acid sequence together with its V-gene family, and reads without a unique V-gene family were excluded. In a later analysis, a few hundred highly shared, low-generation-probability nucleotide sequences were removed to address suspected cross-contamination and a sequencing artifact. A later analysis calculated a clonal expansion index for each public chain from normalized within-repertoire ranks of inferred template counts. In a later analysis, generation probabilities were computed using a VDJ recombination model fitted to out-of-frame rearrangements, and the results were checked against IGoR. In a later analysis, TCR-TCR, TCR-HLA and TCR-CMV co-occurrence was scored with hypergeometric tests, and a repertoire-size bias correction was applied to TCR pairs. A later analysis estimated false discovery rates by permuting HLA or CMV assignments 20 times. In a later analysis, co-occurring TCRs were grouped with DBSCAN, and TCRdist sequence similarity was added when clustering was performed within HLA-allele-positive subsets. Repertoires with fewer than 30,000 or more than 120,000 public chains were left out of co-occurrence clustering, as were four to six repertoires with anomalous nucleotide sharing. The table comes from immuneACCESS by way of TCRdb, which keeps in-frame sequences with V and J called. Part of the clones is missing from these tables; in studies checked, under half for an unresolved V gene and the rest for unknown reasons. Clone size and the V and J calls come from that table; the DNA yielded D and trimming. The sample records about 190,000 clones, 82% of which are singletons. The ten largest account for around 0.8% of the sample.

Sequencing input: PBMCs. This receptor chain uses TRBV9 and TRBJ2-1; a tentative D match to TRBD1 spans 5 bases. The clonotype was recovered from a woman younger than 35 in good health and CMV-seronegative. The bases are TGTGCCAGCAGCGTATCAGGGATGCTCTACAATGAGCAGTTCTTC. Translated, it gives CASSVSGMLYNEQFF.